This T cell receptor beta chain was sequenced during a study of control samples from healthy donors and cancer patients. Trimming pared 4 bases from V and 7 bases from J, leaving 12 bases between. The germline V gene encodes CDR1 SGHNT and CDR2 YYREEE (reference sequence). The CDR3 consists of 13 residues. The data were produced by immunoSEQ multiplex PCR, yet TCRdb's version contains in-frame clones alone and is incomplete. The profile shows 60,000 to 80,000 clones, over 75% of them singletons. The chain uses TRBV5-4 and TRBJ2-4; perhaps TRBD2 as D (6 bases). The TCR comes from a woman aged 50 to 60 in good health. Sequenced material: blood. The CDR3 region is CASSLPGVNIQYF. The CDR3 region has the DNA TGTGCCAGCAGCCTCCCGGGGGTGAACATTCAGTACTTC. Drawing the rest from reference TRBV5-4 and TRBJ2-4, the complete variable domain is ETGVTQSPTHLIKTRGQQVTLRCSSQSGHNTVSWYQQALGQGPQFIFQYYREEENGRGNFPPRFSGLQFPNYSSELNVNALELDDSALYLCASSLPGVNIQYFGAGTRLSVL.